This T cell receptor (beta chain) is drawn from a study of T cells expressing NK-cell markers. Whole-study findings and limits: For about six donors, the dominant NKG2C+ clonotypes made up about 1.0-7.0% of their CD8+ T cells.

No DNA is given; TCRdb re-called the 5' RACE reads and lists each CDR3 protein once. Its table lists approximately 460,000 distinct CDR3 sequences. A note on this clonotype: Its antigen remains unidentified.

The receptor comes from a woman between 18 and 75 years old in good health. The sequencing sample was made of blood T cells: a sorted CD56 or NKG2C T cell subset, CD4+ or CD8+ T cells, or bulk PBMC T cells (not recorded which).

CDR3 region: CSARVLAADAEQFF. The chain uses TRBV20-1 and TRBJ2-1. The CDR3 runs to 14 residues. The germline V gene has CDR1 DFQATT and CDR2 SNEGSKA (reference sequence).